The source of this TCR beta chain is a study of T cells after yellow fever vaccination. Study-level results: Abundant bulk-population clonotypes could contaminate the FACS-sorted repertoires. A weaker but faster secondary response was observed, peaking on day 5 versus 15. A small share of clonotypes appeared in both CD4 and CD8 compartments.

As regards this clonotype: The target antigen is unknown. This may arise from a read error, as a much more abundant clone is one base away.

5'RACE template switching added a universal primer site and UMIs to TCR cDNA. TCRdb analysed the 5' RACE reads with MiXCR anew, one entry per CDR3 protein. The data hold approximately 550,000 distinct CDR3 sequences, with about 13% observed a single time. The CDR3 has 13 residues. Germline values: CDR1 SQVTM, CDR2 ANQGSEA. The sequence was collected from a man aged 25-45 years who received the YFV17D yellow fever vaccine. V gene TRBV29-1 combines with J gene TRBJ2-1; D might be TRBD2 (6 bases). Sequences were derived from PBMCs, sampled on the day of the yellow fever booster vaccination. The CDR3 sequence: CSVYNGHGSELFF. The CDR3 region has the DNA TGCAGCGTTTATAATGGTCACGGGAGTGAGCTGTTCTTC.